This is a list of T cell receptor beta chains from one sample in a study of blood T cell repertoires in COVID-19. Assay used: immunoSEQ multiplex PCR; TCRdb lists only in-frame clones, some missing. Among roughly 230,000 clones listed, nearly 90% were seen once. Sample: peripheral blood. Receptors originate from a woman aged 60-75 years with COVID-19, enrolled during active disease. CDR3s include the opening cysteine and the closing phenylalanine or tryptophan. D genes are given only for firm matches. Rows give clone size only sometimes, using once, few, many, or a class for an expanded clone.

d_call clone_size j_call v_call cdr3_nt cdr3_aa
- - TRBJ1-1 TRBV2 TGTGCCAGCGGACAGTTGAACACTGAAGCTTTCTTT CASGQLNTEAFF
- - TRBJ2-5 TRBV7-2 TGTGCCAGCCGTCGCCGGGGTGGGGGGACTTGGGAGACCCAGTACTTC CASRRRGGGTWETQYF
- once TRBJ1-6 TRBV6-5 TGTGCCAGCAACCCCCGTCCCGAGGGACCCCTCCACTTT CASNPRPEGPLHF
TRBD1 - TRBJ1-5 TRBV6-5 TGTGCCAGCAGTATGACAGGGGATCAGCCCCAGCATTTT CASSMTGDQPQHF
TRBD1 - TRBJ2-5 TRBV5-5 TGTGCCAGCAGCTTGCTAGGCAGGGGGAAAGGGGAGACCCAGTACTTC CASSLLGRGKGETQYF
TRBD1 - TRBJ2-7 TRBV28 TGTGCCAGCAGTTTAAGGACAGGGTCCTACGAGCAGTACTTC CASSLRTGSYEQYF
- once TRBJ1-1 TRBV4-2 TGTGCCAGCAGCCATCTACTGGGCCCCGCGAAGGAAGCTTTCTTT CASSHLLGPAKEAFF
TRBD1 - TRBJ2-2 TRBV19 TGTGCCAGCCGTCTTAGAGGACAGGGCATCGGGGAGCTGTTTTTT CASRLRGQGIGELFF
- - TRBJ2-3 TRBV4-1 TGCGCCAGCAGCCAAGGTAGCGAGGATACGCAGTATTTT CASSQGSEDTQYF
- - TRBJ1-1 TRBV19 TGTGCCAGTAGTCGAGGGTTGAACACTGAAGCTTTCTTT CASSRGLNTEAFF
- - TRBJ2-1 TRBV12-3/TRBV12-4 TGTGCCAGCAGTTTACTTTATGAGCAGTTCTTC CASSLLYEQFF
- - TRBJ1-3 TRBV11-2 TGTGCCAGCAGCTTAGACACAAGAAACACCATATATTTT CASSLDTRNTIYF
- - TRBJ1-6 TRBV30 TGTGCCTGGAGTACGGGAACCTATAATTCACCCCTCCACTTT CAWSTGTYNSPLHF
TRBD2 - TRBJ2-3 TRBV25-1 TGTGCCAGCAGTGACCCGAGCGGGGGCTTACCGGGCACAGATACGCAGTATTTT CASSDPSGGLPGTDTQYF
TRBD1 - TRBJ1-4 TRBV7-8 TGTGCCAGCAGCTTAGCGCGGGACAGGGGTCATGAAAAACTGTTTTTT CASSLARDRGHEKLFF
- - TRBJ1-2 TRBV27 TGTGCCAGCCTAAGACGGAGGGGCGAGGGAGGCTACACCTTC CASLRRRGEGGYTF
- - TRBJ1-6 TRBV6-5 TGTGCCAGCAGTTATAGGGGCCCTAATTCACCCCTCCACTTT CASSYRGPNSPLHF
- - TRBJ1-1 TRBV7-2 TGTGCCAGCAGCTTAGTGGGCCCTGGGGGGTACACTGAAGCTTTCTTT CASSLVGPGGYTEAFF
TRBD2 - TRBJ2-5 TRBV5-1 TGCGCCAGCAGCTTGGCCGGGACTAGCTTGGAGACCCAGTACTTC CASSLAGTSLETQYF
- - TRBJ1-6 TRBV5-4 TGTGCCAGCAGCCGTGACAATTACAATTCACCCCTCCACTTT CASSRDNYNSPLHF
TRBD1 - TRBJ1-1 TRBV2 TGTGCCACCAGAAAACAGGGGGCGCGTCTCACTGAAGCTTTCTTT CATRKQGARLTEAFF
TRBD1 - TRBJ2-7 TRBV6-6 TGTGCCAGCAGTTACGGACAGGGGACGAACGAGCAGTACTTC CASSYGQGTNEQYF
- once TRBJ2-7 TRBV6-5 TGTGCCAGCAGTTACGTCAACCCAACAGGGACCGAGCAGTACTTC CASSYVNPTGTEQYF
- - TRBJ2-2 TRBV4-3 TGCGCCAGCAGCCAAGATAGCGTTGCCGGGGAGCTGTTTTTT CASSQDSVAGELFF
TRBD1 - TRBJ2-7 TRBV5-5 TGTGCCAGCAGCTTGCTGGGACAGGGGGCCTCCTACGAGCAGTACTTC CASSLLGQGASYEQYF
TRBD1 - TRBJ2-1 TRBV19 TGTGCCAGTAGAACCCAGGGGGCGGGATACAATGAGCAGTTCTTC CASRTQGAGYNEQFF
- - TRBJ2-7 TRBV2 TGTGCCAGCAGGGTTACCCGGGACAATCACGAGCAGTACTTC CASRVTRDNHEQYF
- - TRBJ1-5 TRBV6-5 TGTGCCAGCAAACAGCCATATTCCAATCAGCCCCAGCATTTT CASKQPYSNQPQHF
TRBD1 - TRBJ1-1 TRBV27 TGTGCCAGCAGCCGGACAGGGTTCACTGAAGCTTTCTTT CASSRTGFTEAFF
- - TRBJ2-5 TRBV9 TGTGCCAGCAGCGTAGCCCCGAGCAGGGAGACCCAGTACTTC CASSVAPSRETQYF
- - TRBJ2-1 TRBV5-1 TGCGCCAGCAGACCTACCGGGACTCCCCGAGGGAGTGAGCAGTTCTTC CASRPTGTPRGSEQFF
TRBD1 - TRBJ2-7 TRBV2 TGTGCCAGCTCCGTAGACAGGGGTAAGGACGAGCAGTACTTC CASSVDRGKDEQYF
- - TRBJ1-3 TRBV19 TGTGCCAGTAGTATGAGACAAGGATACTCTGGAAACACCATATATTTT CASSMRQGYSGNTIYF
TRBD1 - TRBJ1-5 TRBV2 TGTGCCAGCAGTTCGGTCCAGGGGGCTAGAGGCAATCAGCCCCAGCATTTT CASSSVQGARGNQPQHF
- - TRBJ1-2 TRBV14 TGTGCCAGCAGCCAAGATCGGAGGGCGTATGGCTACACCTTC CASSQDRRAYGYTF
- - TRBJ1-1 TRBV19 TGTGCCAGTAGTCCCGGACAGCTTAACACTGAAGCTTTCTTT CASSPGQLNTEAFF
TRBD1 - TRBJ1-5 TRBV19 TGTGCCAGTAGTATGTCAGGGGGCAGCAATCAGCCCCAGCATTTT CASSMSGGSNQPQHF
- - TRBJ1-1 TRBV28 TGTGCCAGCAGTTCACAGAACACTGAAGCTTTCTTT CASSSQNTEAFF
- - TRBJ2-1 TRBV5-6 TGTGCCAGCAGCTTGGCCACAGGGTGGGCCTACAATGAGCAGTTCTTC CASSLATGWAYNEQFF
- - TRBJ1-2 TRBV7-2 TGTGCCAGCAGCCCCGGACAGAGCGCCGACTATGGCTACACCTTC CASSPGQSADYGYTF
TRBD1 - TRBJ1-3 TRBV28 TGTGCCAGCAGTATAGCCGGGACAGGGGGAAACACCATATATTTT CASSIAGTGGNTIYF
TRBD1 once TRBJ1-2 TRBV5-8 TGTGCCAGCAGTCTCGGACAGGTCTCCGATGGCTATGGCTACACCTTC CASSLGQVSDGYGYTF
- once TRBJ1-6 TRBV12-3/TRBV12-4 TGTGCCAGCAGCCGGGACACCTTTGCACCCCTCCACTTT CASSRDTFAPLHF
- - TRBJ1-1 TRBV27 TGTGCCAGCAGTCCGACCGGGACAGAAGCTTTCTTT CASSPTGTEAFF
- - TRBJ1-6 TRBV4-3 TGCGCCAGCAGCCAAGTTTTCGTGTCAGGGATCACACATAATTCACCCCTCCACTTT CASSQVFVSGITHNSPLHF
- - TRBJ1-3 TRBV4-3 TGCGCCAGCAGCCAAGATCGTCCAGGCACCTCTGGAAACACCATATATTTT CASSQDRPGTSGNTIYF
- - TRBJ2-3 TRBV5-1 TGCGCCAGCAGCTCCGGACAGAGCACAGATACGCAGTATTTT CASSSGQSTDTQYF
TRBD1 - TRBJ1-4 TRBV7-9 TGTGCCAGCAGCTCTGGACAGGGAGGCGAAAAACTGTTTTTT CASSSGQGGEKLFF
TRBD1 - TRBJ1-1 TRBV6-5 TGTGCCAGCAGTTACAGGGGGCGGGCAGGAGTTGAAGCTTTCTTT CASSYRGRAGVEAFF
- - TRBJ2-2 TRBV4-3 TGCGCCAGCAGCCAAAGCCGTAACCAGGGGATCACCGGGGAGCTGTTTTTT CASSQSRNQGITGELFF